These 27 T cell receptor beta chains originate from one sample sequenced in a study of PD-1 blockade in classical Hodgkin lymphoma. Time point specified: newly diagnosed, previously untreated cHL patient sample. Sequenced by immunoSEQ multiplex PCR; TCRdb stores in-frame clones only, minus some. This table has about 15,000 clones, 84% appearing once. Sequenced input: peripheral blood mononuclear cells (PBMCs). All receptors derive from a human donor with classical Hodgkin lymphoma.

The rearrangement links TRBV2 to TRBJ2-3; 12 positions match TRBD2. The CDR3 totals 14 residues. Germline lookup yields CDR1 SNHLY and CDR2 FYNNEI. J lost 7 bases, V lost 7 bases, and 6 bases had no gene match. Here the CDR3 DNA reads TGTGCCAGCATGGGACTAGCGGGCGCGAATACGCAGTATTTT. The encoded protein is CASMGLAGANTQYF.

This sequence joins TRBV10-3 and TRBJ1-2, with D hard to call. Germline CDR1 ENHRY, CDR2 SYGVKD. The V gene lost 6 bases and the J gene lost 8 bases, with 10 bases spanning the gap. The CDR3 has 11 amino acids. The CDR3 spells CAIRTDGGYTF. CDR3 DNA sequence: TGTGCCATCAGGACGGACGGAGGCTACACCTTC.

About this clone itself: The identical CDR3 is also encoded by other nucleotide sequences in the sample. The J gene is TRBJ2-1, the V gene TRBV2; D not certain. Trimming shortened V by 3 bases and J by 10 bases, and 7 bases separated the two germline ends. CDR1 is SNHLY, CDR2 FYNNEI, per germline. This CDR3 has 11 amino acids. CDR3 loop: CASSESLEQFF. The CDR3 DNA sequence: TGTGCCAGCAGTGAGTCTCTCGAGCAGTTCTTC.

This chain joins TRBV4-1 and TRBJ2-3; D is possibly TRBD1 or TRBD2 (5 bases each). Germline CDR1 and CDR2: MGHRA and YSYEKL. The CDR3 covers 16 residues. V lost 4 bases to trimming and J lost 1 base, with 15 bases between them. The chain's CDR3 is CASSPQLGVGTDTQYF. The CDR3 coding sequence is TGCGCCAGCAGCCCGCAACTGGGGGTGGGCACAGATACGCAGTATTTT.

This CDR3 is CASSISSAPYEQYF. As DNA, the CDR3 is TGTGCCAGTAGTATTTCTAGCGCTCCCTACGAGCAGTACTTC. J is TRBJ2-7 and V is TRBV19, with a weak D call TRBD2 (6 bases). V lost 3 bases, J lost 2 bases, and 11 bases lay in between. The CDR3 consists of 14 residues. Germline loops: CDR1 LNHDA, CDR2 SQIVND (reference sequence).

The chain is built from TRBV9 and TRBJ1-3; D is unresolved. The CDR3 spans 14 residues. The V and J ends lost 0 bases and 9 bases respectively, with 13 bases between them. Germline assignment: CDR1 SGDLS and CDR2 YYNGEE. CDR3 loop: CASSVVGEFGTIYF. The CDR3, as DNA: TGTGCCAGCAGCGTAGTCGGGGAGTTTGGCACCATATATTTT.

The rearrangement links TRBV9 to TRBJ2-5; possible D gene TRBD1, 6 bases. The germline V and J ends were trimmed by 4 bases and 2 bases, with 9 bases remaining between them. Germline lookup yields CDR1 SGDLS and CDR2 YYNGEE. CDR3 length equals 13 residues. The CDR3 loop is CASSLGGQETQYF. In DNA, the CDR3 is TGTGCCAGCAGCCTAGGGGGTCAAGAGACCCAGTACTTC.

This rearrangement joins TRBV10-1 to TRBJ1-3, with D unresolved. CDR1 is WNHNN and CDR2 is SYGVQD in the germline V gene (reference sequence). V was clipped by 6 bases and J by 8 bases, with 20 bases between them. The CDR3 length is 15 residues. CDR3 sequence: CASSEDLSGRDTIYF. CDR3 bases: TGCGCCAGCAGCGAGGACCTAAGTGGTCGGGACACCATATATTTT.

This rearrangement joins TRBV28 to TRBJ1-2; 8 nucleotides align to TRBD1. Per germline, CDR1 MDHEN and CDR2 SYDVKM. V was clipped by 5 bases and J by 6 bases; unmatched bases: 14. The CDR3 is made up of 16 amino acids. The CDR3: CASSGIPGQERNGYTF. The CDR3 DNA is TGTGCCAGCAGTGGGATTCCGGGACAGGAAAGAAATGGCTACACCTTC.

The chain combines TRBV6-5 with TRBJ2-7, with D unresolved. Per germline, CDR1 MNHEY and CDR2 SVGAGI. The CDR3 contains 12 residues. V lost 6 bases to trimming and J lost 4 bases, with 10 bases between them. CDR3: CASRSVLYEQYF. CDR3 nucleotide sequence: TGTGCCAGCAGATCGGTCCTTTACGAGCAGTACTTC.

The chain combines TRBV6-5 with TRBJ2-4, with 7 nucleotides matching TRBD2. CDR1 and CDR2 from the germline V gene are MNHEY and SVGAGI. The CDR3 spans 14 residues. The V segment lost 6 bases and the J segment 4 bases; nucleotides outside the gene matches: 6. The CDR3 DNA is TGTGCCAGCAGGCGAGGGGACTATAAAAACATTCAGTACTTC. Its translation is CASRRGDYKNIQYF.

This rearrangement joins TRBV10-2 to TRBJ2-1, with D possibly TRBD1 on 5 matching bases. CDR1 and CDR2 from the germline V gene are WSHSY and SAAADI. Trimming cost V 8 bases and J 9 bases, with 20 bases left between them. The CDR3 length is 14 residues. The chain's CDR3 is CASSSDQGWGEQFF. DNA of the CDR3: TGCGCCAGCTCCTCCGACCAGGGTTGGGGTGAGCAGTTCTTC.

This clone was recorded once. The V call is TRBV28, the J call TRBJ2-2, with D maybe TRBD1 (8 bases). Germline V CDR1 and CDR2: MDHEN, SYDVKM. This CDR3 is built from 14 residues. Trimming stripped 6 bases from V and 7 bases from J, with 15 bases between. CDR3 coding DNA: TGTGCCAGCAGATCACAGGGGGGGGTCGGGGAGCTGTTTTTT. As protein: CASRSQGGVGELFF.

CDR3 DNA sequence: TGTGCCATCGCCCGGACTAGCGGTTACAATGAGCAGTTCTTC. It specifies CAIARTSGYNEQFF. The rearrangement joins TRBV10-3 to TRBJ2-1, with 10 bases fitting TRBD2. Germline-derived CDR1 and CDR2 are ENHRY and SYGVKD. The V segment lost 8 bases and the J segment 4 bases; nucleotides outside the gene matches: 5. There are 14 residues in the CDR3.

This clone was seen only once. The chain uses TRBV21-1 and TRBJ1-4. TRBV21-1 is noted as a pseudogene. CDR3 size: 15 residues. The CDR3 sequence: CASPHEGEFFEKLFF. As DNA, the CDR3 is TGTGCCAGCCCCCACGAGGGAGAGTTTTTTGAAAAACTGTTTTTT.

The V and J genes are TRBV28 and TRBJ2-7; a possible D gene is TRBD2 (6 bases). CDR3 length: 15 amino acids. With 0 bases removed from V and 6 bases from J, the gap between germline ends came to 15 bases. The germline V gene has CDR1 MDHEN and CDR2 SYDVKM. CDR3 bases: TGTGCCAGCAGTTTATGGGCGGGGCCCGGGGGCGAGCAGTACTTC. It translates to CASSLWAGPGGEQYF.

There are a few counts of this clone. V gene TRBV7-9 combines with J gene TRBJ1-2; TRBD1 might be the D (5 bases). The CDR3 has 16 amino acids. V was pared by 5 bases and J by 5 bases, with 21 bases between. Germline V CDR1 and CDR2: SEHNR, FQNEAQ (reference sequence). The CDR3 DNA sequence: TGTGCCAGCAGCCTTTTGACCGGGACCGATAAATATGGCTACACCTTC. Residues: CASSLLTGTDKYGYTF.

V gene TRBV10-3 combines with J gene TRBJ2-6; no firm D call. The V end lost 2 bases, the J end lost 0 bases, and 5 bases lay between the germline ends. The CDR3 is made up of 15 amino acids. Germline V gene sequence: CDR1 ENHRY, CDR2 SYGVKD. CDR3 region: CAISEGDSGANVLTF. As DNA, the CDR3 is TGTGCCATCAGTGAGGGAGACTCTGGGGCCAACGTCCTGACTTTC.

This clone was picked up a small number of times. The chain carries TRBV6-1 and TRBJ1-6, with 10 bases identical to TRBD1. Germline V gene lookup returns CDR1 MNHNS and CDR2 SASEGT. This CDR3 has 14 residues. V shed 1 base, J shed 9 bases, and the junction held 0 bases outside the gene matches. CDR3 in amino acids: CASSEGTGGSPLHF. CDR3 nucleotides: TGTGCCAGCAGTGAAGGGACAGGGGGTTCACCCCTCCACTTT.

The genes are TRBV28 and TRBJ2-7; D uncertain. Trimming removed 8 bases from V and 0 bases from J, with 11 bases in between. There are 13 residues in the CDR3. The V gene's germline CDR1 is MDHEN and CDR2 SYDVKM. The CDR3 spells CASLGPLSYEQYF. The DNA for the CDR3 is TGTGCCAGCCTAGGCCCTCTCTCCTACGAGCAGTACTTC.

The chain has TRBV19 and TRBJ2-2; D remains ambiguous. Trimming stripped 11 bases from V and 5 bases from J, with 12 bases between. The V gene's germline CDR1 is LNHDA and CDR2 SQIVND (reference sequence). There are 12 residues in the CDR3. The CDR3 region has the DNA TGTGCCGGCTTAGCTGAGACCGGGGAGCTGTTTTTT. As protein: CAGLAETGELFF. Based on the CDR3 plus reference TRBV19 and TRBJ2-2, the full variable domain is DGGITQSPKYLFRKEGQNVTLSCEQNLNHDAMYWYRQDPGQGLRLIYYSQIVNDFQKGDIAEGYSVSREKKESFPLTVTSAQKNPTAFYLCAGLAETGELFFGEGSRLTVL.

This chain joins TRBV6-1 and TRBJ2-6; weak D call: TRBD1 (5 bases). The V end lost 0 bases, the J end lost 0 bases, and 15 bases lay between the germline ends. Germline loops: CDR1 MNHNS, CDR2 SASEGT. This CDR3 has 19 residues. The CDR3 DNA reads as TGTGCCAGCAGTGAAGCTTCGGACACCTTATTCTCTGGGGCCAACGTCCTGACTTTC. Translated: CASSEASDTLFSGANVLTF.

The V gene is TRBV21-1, the J gene TRBJ2-7; the tabulated D call, TRBD1, remains unverified against the DNA. TRBV21-1 is termed a pseudogene. The CDR3 is 15 residues long. The CDR3, as DNA: TGTGCCAGCAGCCGACCGGGACAGGAGCCCTACGAGCAGTACTTC. Translated: CASSRPGQEPYEQYF.

The chain recombines TRBV6-4 with TRBJ2-5, with 8 bases identical to TRBD2. CDR1 is MRHNA, CDR2 SNTAGT, per germline. V lost 7 bases, J lost 5 bases, and 3 bases stayed unmatched. This CDR3 has 12 amino acids. As DNA, the CDR3 is TGTGCCAGCACCCCGGGGGGGGAGACCCAGTACTTC. This codes for CASTPGGETQYF.

The chain carries TRBV19 and TRBJ2-7, with D tentatively TRBD2 (6 bases). CDR3 size: 15 residues. CDR1 LNHDA and CDR2 SQIVND come from the germline V gene (reference sequence). V lost 4 bases to trimming and J lost 0 bases, with 13 bases between them. Here the CDR3 DNA reads TGTGCCAGTAGTAAGGGAGGACGAAGCTCCTACGAGCAGTACTTC. This encodes CASSKGGRSSYEQYF.

J is TRBJ2-5 and V is TRBV7-8, with 11 bases that match TRBD2. This CDR3 comprises 13 residues. The V gene end was trimmed by 8 bases and the J gene end by 4 bases; junction bases not matched to a gene: 3. CDR1 is SGHVS, CDR2 FQNEAQ, per germline. As DNA, the CDR3 is TGTGCCAGCGGACTAGCGGGCCGAGAGACCCAGTACTTC. It yields the protein CASGLAGRETQYF. The full variable domain, in which reference TRBV7-8 and TRBJ2-5 provide the parts outside the CDR3, is GAGVSQSPRYKVAKRGQDVALRCDPISGHVSLFWYQQALGQGPEFLTYFQNEAQLDKSGLPSDRFFAERPEGSVSTLKIQRTQQEDSAVYLCASGLAGRETQYFGPGTRLLVL.

The chain uses TRBV29-1 and TRBJ2-3; D possibly uses TRBD1 or TRBD2 (5 bases each). CDR3 length equals 15 residues. Trimming stripped 1 base from V and 1 base from J, with 12 bases between. In germline, CDR1 is SQVTM, CDR2 ANQGSEA. The DNA for the CDR3 is TGCAGCGTTGAAGGATCGAGGGGAGGCACAGATACGCAGTATTTT. This translates into CSVEGSRGGTDTQYF.